The present TCR beta chain was sequenced within a study of monozygotic twins with inflammatory bowel disease. Each TCR library used about 3.5 ug of total RNA. TCRdb processed the 5' RACE reads again and assigns one entry to each CDR3 protein, with no DNA. The sample has 400,000 to 500,000 distinct CDR3 sequences. The CDR3 sequence is 14 residues long. Germline V lookup: CDR1 SNHLY, CDR2 FYNNEI. In regard to this clonotype: The target antigen is unknown.

Study findings and constraints: The inverse Simpson measure of TCRbeta diversity was lower in IBD patients than in healthy co-twins. Relative to healthy twins, IBD patients had fewer clonotypes in common with others, a gap that was especially apparent with disease activity.

Someone took a 2.5 ml blood sample from each of the donors. The receptor was isolated from a human donor with ulcerative colitis or Crohn's disease, or a healthy co-twin of an affected twin (not recorded which). This chain links TRBV2 with TRBJ2-1; TCRdb returns TRBD2, unconfirmable since there is no DNA. Sample: blood. The CDR3 here is CASAGTSAYNEQFF.